One sample yielded the 9 T cell receptor beta chains listed below, sequenced in a study of blood T cell repertoires in COVID-19. Clones were read by immunoSEQ multiplex PCR, and TCRdb kept only the in-frame ones, dropping some. The profile covers about 210,000 clones, with 85% appearing a single time and 5.1% taken by the ten largest. Sequencing was done on a sample of peripheral blood. The receptors come from a man between 45 and 60 years old with COVID-19, enrolled during active disease.

The CDR3 is CASSFAGDYTDTQYF. The DNA of the CDR3 is TGTGCCAGCAGTTTTGCGGGGGACTACACAGATACGCAGTATTTT. This chain uses TRBV6-2 or TRBV6-3 with TRBJ2-3, with 7 bases fitting TRBD2. The ends lost 4 bases at V and 2 bases at J; junction bases unmatched: 6. The CDR3 has 15 residues. CDR1 and CDR2 from the germline V gene are MNHEY and SVGEGT.

The chain links TRBV28 to TRBJ1-6; 11 nucleotides align to TRBD1. The CDR3 length is 14 residues. V lost 6 bases to trimming and J lost 8 bases; unmatched junction nucleotides: 3. Germline-derived CDR1 and CDR2 are MDHEN and SYDVKM. In DNA, the CDR3 is TGTGCCAGCAGGGGGACAGGGGGTTATTCACCCCTCCACTTT. It codes for CASRGTGGYSPLHF.

The rearrangement joins TRBV18 to TRBJ1-2, with a tentative D call TRBD1 (6 bases). Germline CDR1 reads KGHSH; CDR2 reads LQKENI. The ends were cut back, 3 bases at V and 1 base at J, with 6 bases in the middle. The CDR3 contains 13 residues. CDR3 protein: CASSPGHNYGYTF. DNA for the CDR3: TGTGCCAGCTCACCGGGACATAACTATGGCTACACCTTC.

This sequence joins TRBV5-1 and TRBJ2-2, with 10 bases fitting TRBD2. The CDR3 spans 17 residues. V shed 1 base, J shed 6 bases, and the junction held 9 bases outside the gene matches. Germline assignment: CDR1 SGHRS and CDR2 YFSETQ. CDR3: CASSLPLAGGSAGELFF. As DNA, the CDR3 is TGCGCCAGCAGCTTGCCGTTAGCGGGGGGTTCTGCCGGGGAGCTGTTTTTT.

J is TRBJ2-1 and V is TRBV18; 9 nucleotides match TRBD2. CDR1 is KGHSH and CDR2 is LQKENI in the germline V gene. The V and J ends lost 3 bases and 7 bases, in that order; junction bases with no gene match: 13. CDR3 size: 17 residues. The CDR3 DNA is TGTGCCAGCTCACCCGCGATACTTAGCGGGGGTGGGAATGAGCAGTTCTTC. Amino acid sequence: CASSPAILSGGGNEQFF.

J is TRBJ2-1 and V is TRBV19; 11 positions agree with TRBD1. The CDR3 consists of 16 residues. Per the germline V gene, CDR1 is LNHDA and CDR2 is SQIVND (reference sequence). V shed 5 bases, J shed 6 bases, and the junction held 9 bases outside the gene matches. CDR3 in amino acids: CASSPLDRGLVNEQFF. In nucleotides, the CDR3 is TGTGCCAGTAGTCCCCTGGACAGGGGGCTGGTCAATGAGCAGTTCTTC. Variable domain in full (rest from reference TRBV19 and TRBJ2-1): DGGITQSPKYLFRKEGQNVTLSCEQNLNHDAMYWYRQDPGQGLRLIYYSQIVNDFQKGDIAEGYSVSREKKESFPLTVTSAQKNPTAFYLCASSPLDRGLVNEQFFGPGTRLTVL.

This clone has only a few counts. This chain joins TRBV5-4 and TRBJ1-6, with 7 bases that match TRBD1. Germline CDR1 and CDR2: SGHNT and YYREEE (reference sequence). Unmatched junction bases numbered 5, after V lost 4 bases and J lost 7 bases. CDR3 size: 14 residues. The CDR3 DNA sequence: TGTGCCAGCAGCCCGAGGACAGGCAATTCACCCCTCCACTTT. Translated: CASSPRTGNSPLHF.

The chain couples TRBV7-3 to TRBJ2-1; 7 nucleotides line up with TRBD2. V lost 0 bases, J lost 5 bases, and 4 bases stayed unmatched. CDR3 length equals 15 residues. Per germline, CDR1 SGHTA and CDR2 FQGTGA. The CDR3 DNA is TGTGCCAGCAGCTTAACTCCAGGGAGGGACAATGAGCAGTTCTTC. Residues: CASSLTPGRDNEQFF.

The genes are TRBV7-9 and TRBJ1-2; tentatively, D is TRBD1 (6 bases). V lost 1 base, J lost 4 bases, and 7 bases lay in between. The CDR3 has 13 amino acids. Germline lookup yields CDR1 SEHNR and CDR2 FQNEAQ (reference sequence). The CDR3 region is CASSLVGGYGYTF. CDR3 sequence (DNA): TGTGCCAGCAGCTTAGTAGGGGGCTATGGCTACACCTTC. The full variable domain, with the rest looked up from reference TRBV7-9 and TRBJ1-2, is DTGVSQNPRHKITKRGQNVTFRCDPISEHNRLYWYRQTLGQGPEFLTYFQNEAQLEKSRLLSDRFSAERPKGSFSTLEIQRTEQGDSAMYLCASSLVGGYGYTFGSGTRLTVV.